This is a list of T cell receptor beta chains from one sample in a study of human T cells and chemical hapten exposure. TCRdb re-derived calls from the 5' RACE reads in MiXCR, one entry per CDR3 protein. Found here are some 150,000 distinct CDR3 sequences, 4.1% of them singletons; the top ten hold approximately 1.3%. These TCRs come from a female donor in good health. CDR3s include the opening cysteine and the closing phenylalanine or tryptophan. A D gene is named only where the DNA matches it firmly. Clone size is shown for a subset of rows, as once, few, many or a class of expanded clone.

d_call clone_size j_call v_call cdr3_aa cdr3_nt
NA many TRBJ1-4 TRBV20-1 CSASTSLTNEKLFF TGCAGTGCTAGTACTTCCCTAACTAATGAAAAACTGTTTTTT
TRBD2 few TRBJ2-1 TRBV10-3 CAISEAVAGASSYNEQFF TGTGCCATCAGTGAAGCGGTAGCGGGGGCCAGCTCCTACAATGAGCAGTTCTTC
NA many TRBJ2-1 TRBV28 CASSFQGQGNEQFF TGTGCCAGCAGTTTCCAGGGGCAAGGCAATGAGCAGTTCTTC
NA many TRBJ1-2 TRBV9 CASSVPGPGYGYTF TGTGCCAGCAGCGTACCGGGACCCGGCTATGGCTACACCTTC
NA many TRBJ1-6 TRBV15 CATSTLDSPLHF TGTGCCACCAGCACCCTGGATTCACCCCTCCACTTT
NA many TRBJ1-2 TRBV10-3 CAISESNSGYTF TGTGCCATCAGTGAGTCGAACTCCGGCTACACCTTC
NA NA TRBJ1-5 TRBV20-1 CSAREPGDNQPQHF TGCAGTGCTAGGGAACCAGGGGATAATCAGCCCCAGCATTTT
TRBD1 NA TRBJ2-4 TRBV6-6 CASSNPTGVQNIQYF TGTGCCAGCAGCAACCCGACAGGGGTCCAAAACATTCAGTACTTC
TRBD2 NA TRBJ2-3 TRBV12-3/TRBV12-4 CASTRTSGGANTQYF TGTGCCAGCACCAGGACTAGCGGGGGGGCAAATACGCAGTATTTT
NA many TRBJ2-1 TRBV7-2 CASSLLGRYPNEQFF TGTGCCAGCAGCTTACTGGGGAGATACCCCAATGAGCAGTTCTTC
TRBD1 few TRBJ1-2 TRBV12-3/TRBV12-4 CASSLTDREVNYGYTF TGTGCCAGCAGTTTAACGGACAGGGAAGTTAACTATGGCTACACCTTC
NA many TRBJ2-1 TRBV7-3 CASSLGRADEQFF TGTGCCAGCAGCTTAGGGAGAGCGGATGAGCAGTTCTTC
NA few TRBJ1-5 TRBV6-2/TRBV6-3 CASNWGKSEPQHF TGTGCCAGCAACTGGGGGAAGAGCGAGCCCCAGCATTTT
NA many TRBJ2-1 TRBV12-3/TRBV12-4 CASTTAGGSYNEQFF TGTGCCAGCACCACCGCCGGGGGTTCTTACAATGAGCAGTTCTTC